The rows below give T cell receptor beta chains drawn from one sample of a study of CD4 T cells in relation to SARS-CoV-2 and coronaviruses. TCRdb's table, derived via immunoSEQ multiplex PCR, lists solely in-frame clones and lacks some. This sample has approximately 12,000 clones, with 70% to 85% found just once. No antigen is known for these receptors. Sequencing was done on a sample of CD4+ T cells from PBMCs, cultured in vitro. The source is a human donor in good health. The CDR3 runs from the conserved cysteine through the conserved F or W. A D gene is named only where the DNA matches it firmly. Some rows mark clone size as missing; the rest say once, few, many or name a class of expanded clone.

TRBV5-1,.,.,TRBJ1-6,CASQPGSYNSPLHF,TGCGCCAGCCAACCGGGCTCCTATAATTCACCCCTCCACTTT
TRBV5-1,.,.,TRBJ2-2,CASSPGQSTGELFF,TGCGCCAGCAGCCCTGGACAGTCCACCGGGGAGCTGTTTTTT
TRBV5-5,.,TRBD1,TRBJ2-1,CASSLWDRGRHEQFF,TGTGCCAGCAGCCTGTGGGACAGGGGGCGTCATGAGCAGTTCTTC
TRBV7-8,few,.,TRBJ2-7,CASSTRDGSYEQYF,TGTGCCAGCAGCACCCGGGACGGCTCCTACGAGCAGTACTTC
TRBV5-5,.,TRBD1,TRBJ1-1,CASSQTTGYTEAFF,TGTGCCAGCAGTCAAACGACAGGGTACACTGAAGCTTTCTTT
TRBV5-4,.,.,TRBJ2-3,CASSTRGGRGDTQYF,TGTGCCAGCAGCACTAGGGGGGGGCGAGGGGATACGCAGTATTTT
TRBV20-1,.,.,TRBJ2-7,CSDRSYEQYF,TGCAGTGACAGAAGTTACGAGCAGTACTTC
TRBV19,once,TRBD2,TRBJ2-7,CATSTSGYEQYF,TGTGCCACATCGACTAGCGGTTACGAGCAGTACTTC
TRBV11-3,.,.,TRBJ1-1,CASSLEGETEAFF,TGTGCCAGCAGCTTAGAGGGAGAAACTGAAGCTTTCTTT
TRBV2,once,.,TRBJ1-5,CASSEARRVSQHF,TGTGCCAGCAGTGAAGCTCGCAGGGTGTCCCAGCATTTT
TRBV25-1,.,TRBD1,TRBJ1-1,CASSPPGGFTEAFF,TGTGCCAGCAGTCCTCCAGGGGGGTTCACTGAAGCTTTCTTT
TRBV11-2,.,.,TRBJ2-6,CASSWSSGANVLTF,TGTGCCAGCAGTTGGAGCTCTGGGGCCAACGTCCTGACTTTC
TRBV25-1,.,.,TRBJ2-3,CASRGGIGTQYF,TGTGCCAGCAGGGGAGGAATCGGTACGCAGTATTTT
TRBV9,.,.,TRBJ2-1,CASSVVWGEQFF,TGTGCCAGCAGCGTAGTGTGGGGTGAGCAGTTCTTC
TRBV14,.,TRBD1,TRBJ2-7,CASSGQEYEQYF,TGTGCCAGCAGCGGACAGGAGTACGAGCAGTACTTC
TRBV6-5,few,.,TRBJ1-1,CASRYDGNTEAFF,TGTGCCAGCAGATATGACGGGAACACTGAAGCTTTCTTT
TRBV7-3,.,.,TRBJ1-1,CASSLQGQGNTEAFF,TGTGCCAGCAGCCTACAGGGCCAGGGGAACACTGAAGCTTTCTTT
TRBV2,.,TRBD1,TRBJ2-7,CASRGDRDSGEQYF,TGTGCCAGCAGGGGGGACAGGGATTCAGGGGAGCAGTACTTC
TRBV6-5,.,.,TRBJ1-2,CASSWTNYGYTF,TGTGCCAGCAGTTGGACAAACTATGGCTACACCTTC
TRBV7-9,.,.,TRBJ1-1,CASSLNGGTEAFF,TGTGCCAGCAGCTTAAATGGGGGTACTGAAGCTTTCTTT
TRBV9,.,TRBD1,TRBJ2-2,CASSGDRVTGELFF,TGTGCCAGCAGCGGGGACAGGGTTACCGGGGAGCTGTTTTTT
TRBV6-2/TRBV6-3,.,.,TRBJ1-1,CASSYGEGKAFF,TGTGCCAGCAGTTACGGTGAGGGGAAAGCTTTCTTT
TRBV7-2,.,.,TRBJ2-3,CASSLRVSPLGTDTQYF,TGTGCCAGCAGCTTACGGGTTAGCCCCCTTGGGACAGATACGCAGTATTTT
TRBV9,.,TRBD2,TRBJ2-1,CASSVGAGSYNEQFF,TGTGCCAGCAGCGTAGGAGCGGGATCCTACAATGAGCAGTTCTTC
TRBV9,.,.,TRBJ1-5,CASSVGPGLNQPQHF,TGTGCCAGCAGCGTGGGGCCAGGTCTTAATCAGCCCCAGCATTTT
TRBV18,.,TRBD2,TRBJ2-5,CASSPGLAEETQYF,TGTGCCAGCTCACCGGGACTAGCGGAAGAGACCCAGTACTTC
TRBV19,.,TRBD1,TRBJ1-1,CASRKDRDNTEAFF,TGTGCCAGTAGAAAAGACAGGGATAACACTGAAGCTTTCTTT
TRBV5-4,.,.,TRBJ1-2,CASSSREGYYGYTF,TGTGCCAGCAGCTCCCGGGAGGGATACTATGGCTACACCTTC
TRBV4-3,.,TRBD1,TRBJ2-7,CASSQASQQGGTSYEQYF,TGCGCCAGCAGCCAAGCCTCCCAACAGGGGGGCACTTCCTACGAGCAGTACTTC
TRBV7-2,.,.,TRBJ1-5,CASSYLERGNQPQHF,TGTGCCAGCAGCTACCTTGAAAGGGGCAATCAGCCCCAGCATTTT
TRBV7-9,.,TRBD1,TRBJ1-3,CASRGQLRNTIYF,TGTGCCAGCAGGGGACAGCTAAGAAACACCATATATTTT
TRBV9,.,.,TRBJ2-2,CASNPGLSNTGELFF,TGTGCCAGCAACCCAGGGTTGTCGAACACCGGGGAGCTGTTTTTT
TRBV5-1,few,TRBD1,TRBJ1-1,CASSYGTANTEAFF,TGCGCCAGCAGCTACGGGACAGCAAACACTGAAGCTTTCTTT
TRBV3-1/TRBV3-2,.,TRBD2,TRBJ2-7,CASSQAPSGRALTEQYF,TGTGCCAGCAGCCAGGCTCCTAGCGGGAGGGCCCTCACCGAGCAGTACTTC
TRBV24-1,.,TRBD2,TRBJ2-1,CATSPGLAANEQFF,TGTGCCACCAGCCCGGGACTAGCGGCGAATGAGCAGTTCTTC
TRBV6-1,.,.,TRBJ1-2,CASSEAGGDYGYTF,TGTGCCAGCAGTGAAGCGGGGGGGGACTATGGCTACACCTTC
TRBV4-3,.,.,TRBJ2-7,CASSHAINRERAYEQYF,TGCGCCAGCAGCCATGCCATCAACCGGGAGAGGGCTTACGAGCAGTACTTC
TRBV19,.,TRBD1,TRBJ2-7,CASSESRGLEQYF,TGTGCCAGTAGCGAATCCAGGGGGTTGGAGCAGTACTTC
TRBV6-1,.,.,TRBJ1-2,CASSEKGRYNDYGYTF,TGTGCCAGCAGTGAAAAGGGGCGTTATAACGACTATGGCTACACCTTC
TRBV6-5,.,.,TRBJ1-1,CASSYPRGRGGSEAFF,TGTGCCAGCAGTTACCCCCGAGGCAGGGGAGGGAGTGAAGCTTTCTTT
TRBV5-4,.,.,TRBJ1-2,CASSSRAGTAVYGYTF,TGTGCCAGCAGCTCCCGGGCAGGGACCGCCGTTTATGGCTACACCTTC
TRBV19,.,.,TRBJ1-3,CASSIRETGNTIYF,TGTGCCAGTAGTATTCGGGAGACTGGAAACACCATATATTTT
TRBV6-2/TRBV6-3,.,.,TRBJ1-4,CASTPMGTNEKLFF,TGTGCCAGCACCCCCATGGGGACTAATGAAAAACTGTTTTTT
TRBV20-1,.,.,TRBJ2-3,CSAGVGTQYF,TGCAGTGCTGGGGTTGGGACGCAGTATTTT
TRBV12-3/TRBV12-4,.,TRBD1,TRBJ1-2,CASSLDRGTGYTF,TGTGCCAGCAGCCTCGACAGGGGGACTGGCTACACCTTC
TRBV7-6,.,.,TRBJ2-3,CASSLVHGTDTQYF,TGTGCCAGCAGCTTAGTACACGGCACAGATACGCAGTATTTT
TRBV10-3,.,TRBD2,TRBJ2-3,CAISPGLAGERHISTDTQYF,TGTGCCATCAGTCCGGGACTAGCGGGGGAGCGGCACATTAGCACAGATACGCAGTATTTT
TRBV2,.,.,TRBJ2-4,CASSERRGGTGNIQYF,TGTGCCAGCAGTGAACGAAGGGGCGGGACTGGGAACATTCAGTACTTC
TRBV19,.,.,TRBJ2-7,CASSIDRSYEQYF,TGTGCCAGTAGTATAGACCGCTCCTACGAGCAGTACTTC
TRBV24-1,few,.,TRBJ1-1,CATRSRTGEAFF,TGTGCCACCAGGAGTCGGACTGGTGAAGCTTTCTTT
TRBV29-1,.,TRBD2,TRBJ2-7,CSVRSSGSYEQYF,TGCAGCGTTCGATCTAGCGGGAGCTACGAGCAGTACTTC
TRBV5-1,.,TRBD2,TRBJ2-1,CASSLGTTSGSLDEQFF,TGCGCCAGCAGCTTGGGCACAACTAGCGGGAGTCTCGATGAGCAGTTCTTC
TRBV7-2,.,.,TRBJ1-2,CASSSGGYGYTF,TGTGCCAGCAGCTCAGGAGGGTATGGCTACACCTTC
TRBV29-1,.,TRBD2,TRBJ2-2,CSASGGASGELFF,TGCAGCGCTAGCGGGGGGGCCTCCGGGGAGCTGTTTTTT
TRBV2,.,TRBD1,TRBJ1-1,CATIRGTGNTEAFF,TGTGCCACAATTAGGGGGACAGGCAACACTGAAGCTTTCTTT
TRBV6-4,.,TRBD2,TRBJ2-1,CASRRDYNYNEQFF,TGTGCCAGCAGAAGGGACTATAATTACAATGAGCAGTTCTTC
TRBV4-2,.,.,TRBJ2-5,CASSHNRDFQETQYF,TGTGCCAGCAGCCATAACCGGGACTTCCAAGAGACCCAGTACTTC
TRBV3-1/TRBV3-2,.,.,TRBJ2-5,CASSQGWGAGETQYF,TGTGCCAGCAGCCAAGGGTGGGGGGCGGGGGAGACCCAGTACTTC